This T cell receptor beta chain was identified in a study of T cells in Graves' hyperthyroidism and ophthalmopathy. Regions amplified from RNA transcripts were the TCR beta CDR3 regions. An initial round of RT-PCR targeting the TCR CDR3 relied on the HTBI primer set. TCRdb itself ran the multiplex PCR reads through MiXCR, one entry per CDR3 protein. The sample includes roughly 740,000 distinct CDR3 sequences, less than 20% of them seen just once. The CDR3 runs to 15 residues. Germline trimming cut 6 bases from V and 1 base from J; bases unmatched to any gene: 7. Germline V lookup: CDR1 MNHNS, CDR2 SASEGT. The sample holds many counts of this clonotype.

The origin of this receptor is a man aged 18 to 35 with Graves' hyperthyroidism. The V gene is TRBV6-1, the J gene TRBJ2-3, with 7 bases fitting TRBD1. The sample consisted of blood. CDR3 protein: CASSTRDRGTDTQYF. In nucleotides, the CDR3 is TGTGCCAGCAGCACCCGGGACAGAGGCACAGATACGCAGTATTTT.